The rows below give T cell receptor beta chains drawn from one sample of a study of regulatory T cells in long-lasting Graves disease. TCRdb re-called the multiplex PCR reads with MiXCR, one entry per CDR3 protein. The sample yields hundreds of thousands of distinct CDR3 sequences, 15% to 20% seen once. These records were also assigned to another study, of T cells in Graves' hyperthyroidism and ophthalmopathy.

The specimen was peripheral blood mononuclear cells (PBMCs), collected at new diagnosis, from a patient treated with antithyroid drugs. The receptors stem from a man aged 18 to 35 with Graves disease. Both conserved end residues are part of each CDR3. Fields, in order: V gene, clone size, J gene, D gene, CDR3 DNA, CDR3 protein. A D gene is named only where the DNA matches it firmly. For some rows the clone size is stated as once, few or many, or as a class when expanded; others skip it.

TRBV29-1	few	TRBJ2-3	-	TGCAGCGTTGAACAACAGGGCCACACAGATACGCAGTATTTT	CSVEQQGHTDTQYF
TRBV5-1	few	TRBJ2-2	TRBD2	TGCGCCAGCAGCTCGGGACTAGCGGGGCGAGCGTCCGGGGAGCTGTTTTTT	CASSSGLAGRASGELFF
TRBV30	few	TRBJ1-5	-	TGTGCCTGGAGTGGCGCCTTCAATCAGCCCCAGCATTTT	CAWSGAFNQPQHF
TRBV2	many	TRBJ2-7	-	TGTGCCAGCAGTGGGGACACCTACGAGCAGTACTTC	CASSGDTYEQYF
TRBV7-9	-	TRBJ2-7	-	TGTGCCAGCAGCTTTGCGAGGGGCCTCACCTACGAGCAGTACTTC	CASSFARGLTYEQYF
TRBV30	many	TRBJ2-1	TRBD2	TGTGCCCTACTAGCGGGAAATCACAATGAGCAGTTCTTC	CALLAGNHNEQFF
TRBV19	-	TRBJ2-6	-	TGTGCCAGTAGCCCCTCAGTGGCAGGGGCCAACGTCCTGACTTTC	CASSPSVAGANVLTF
TRBV7-2	-	TRBJ2-7	TRBD2	TGTGCCAGCAGCGCAACTAGCGGGAGCCCAGCCTACGAGCAGTACTTC	CASSATSGSPAYEQYF
TRBV2	many	TRBJ2-7	-	TGTGCCAGCCGGCGCGGCTCGCTACTAGGCGAGCAGTACTTC	CASRRGSLLGEQYF
TRBV7-8	-	TRBJ2-3	TRBD2	TGTGCCAGCAGCTTAGAAAAACCCGGGACTAACGTGCAGACAGATACGCAGTATTTT	CASSLEKPGTNVQTDTQYF
TRBV12-3/TRBV12-4	many	TRBJ2-3	-	TGTGCCAGCAGTCTCTCGGACAGAGATACGCAGTATTTT	CASSLSDRDTQYF
TRBV5-1	few	TRBJ2-3	TRBD1	TGCGCCAGCAGCTTCACAGGGGGCGCGTATGATACGCAGTATTTT	CASSFTGGAYDTQYF
TRBV7-6	many	TRBJ2-5	TRBD1	TGTGCCAGCAGCTTAGCTCCCGGGCAGGGGGAAGAGACCCAGTACTTC	CASSLAPGQGEETQYF
TRBV30	-	TRBJ1-3	-	TGTGCCTGGGGCAGCTCTGGAAACACCATATATTTT	CAWGSSGNTIYF
TRBV29-1	many	TRBJ2-7	TRBD1	TGCAGCGTAGGGGACAGGGGGTTCTTCGGAGCCTACGAGCAGTACTTC	CSVGDRGFFGAYEQYF
TRBV3-1	few	TRBJ2-4	TRBD1	TGTGCCAGCAGCCAGCTACAGGGGACGGCCAAAAACATTCAGTACTTC	CASSQLQGTAKNIQYF
TRBV11-1	many	TRBJ1-1	-	TGTGCCAGCAGCTTAGTTCAGGGGAGGAGCACTGAAGCTTTCTTT	CASSLVQGRSTEAFF
TRBV5-1	many	TRBJ2-7	TRBD1	TGCGCCAGCAGCTTGGCCAGGGGGCCATCCTACGAGCAGTACTTC	CASSLARGPSYEQYF
TRBV30	many	TRBJ2-1	TRBD2	TGTGCCTGGAGTGTGGGGACTAGCGGGAGAAATGAGCAGTTCTTC	CAWSVGTSGRNEQFF
TRBV20-1	many	TRBJ2-1	TRBD2	TGCAGTGCTAGAGGACTAGCGGGATACAATGAGCAGTTCTTC	CSARGLAGYNEQFF
TRBV11-2	many	TRBJ2-3	TRBD2	TGTGCCAGCAGCTTATTGGCGGGAGAAGGAGGCACAGATACGCAGTATTTT	CASSLLAGEGGTDTQYF
TRBV28	many	TRBJ2-5	-	TGTGCCAGCAGCCCAATACTGGAGACCCAGTACTTC	CASSPILETQYF
TRBV5-1	-	TRBJ1-2	TRBD1	TGCGCCAGCAGCCCTAGAGACAGGGGGTCGGGTGGCTACACCTTC	CASSPRDRGSGGYTF
TRBV20-1	few	TRBJ2-3	-	TGCAGTGCTAGAGTTGGAGCAGATACGCAGTATTTT	CSARVGADTQYF
TRBV18	many	TRBJ1-4	TRBD1	TGTGCCAGCTCACCTGCGACAGGGGGATCTAATGAAAAACTGTTTTTT	CASSPATGGSNEKLFF
TRBV6-1	many	TRBJ2-5	-	TGTGCCAGCAGTGAATTTAAGAGCTGGCAAGAGACCCAGTACTTC	CASSEFKSWQETQYF
TRBV28	many	TRBJ2-1	-	TGTGCCAGCAGTTTCGCAGCAGGTGAGCAGTTCTTC	CASSFAAGEQFF
TRBV28	-	TRBJ1-4	TRBD1	TGTGCCAGCAGGGAGGGGGCAGGGAATGAAAAACTGTTTTTT	CASREGAGNEKLFF
TRBV6-2/TRBV6-3	-	TRBJ2-1	-	TGTGCCAGCAGTGAAGTCAGGGAGGCCTACAATGAGCAGTTCTTC	CASSEVREAYNEQFF
TRBV14	-	TRBJ2-7	-	TGTGCCAGCAGCCAAGATGATGCAGGGCCCGAGCAGTACTTC	CASSQDDAGPEQYF
TRBV5-4	-	TRBJ2-5	-	TGTGCCAGCAGCTCTCCCCGAGGGGACCAAGAGACCCAGTACTTC	CASSSPRGDQETQYF
TRBV3-1	-	TRBJ1-6	-	TGTGCCAGCCGGACAGCCGTTTATAATTCACCCCTCCACTTT	CASRTAVYNSPLHF
TRBV9	-	TRBJ2-7	-	TGTGCCAGCAGCGTAGGACAGGAGAGAGCCTACGAGCAGTACTTC	CASSVGQERAYEQYF
TRBV24-1	many	TRBJ2-1	-	TGTGCCACCAGTGCCTCACCGGGCAATGAGCAGTTCTTC	CATSASPGNEQFF
TRBV27	few	TRBJ1-6	TRBD1	TGTGCCAGCAGTTACCCGTCACAGGGGGGTGCACCCCTCCACTTT	CASSYPSQGGAPLHF
TRBV28	few	TRBJ2-4	-	TGTGCCAGCGGCACGGCTGAAAACATTCAGTACTTC	CASGTAENIQYF
TRBV30	many	TRBJ1-2	-	TGTGCCTGGAGTGAACAGCTATGGGAAGCGGGCTACACCTTC	CAWSEQLWEAGYTF
TRBV18	many	TRBJ2-7	TRBD1	TGTGCCAGCTCACAGACAGGGGACGGCTACGAGCAGTACTTC	CASSQTGDGYEQYF
TRBV30	many	TRBJ1-1	-	TGTGCCTGGAATTGGTTCCCCCAGACTACAGCTTTCTTT	CAWNWFPQTTAFF
TRBV5-1	-	TRBJ1-2	-	TGCGCCAGCAGCTTGGCCAATCTGGGTGGCTACACCTTC	CASSLANLGGYTF
TRBV12-3/TRBV12-4	few	TRBJ1-2	TRBD1	TGTGCCAGCAGTTCAATCCCGGGACAGGATCTTAACTATGGCTACACCTTC	CASSSIPGQDLNYGYTF
TRBV29-1	many	TRBJ2-7	TRBD2	TGCAGCGTTGGCCGGGGGGGGAGGATGGGCGAGCAGTACTTC	CSVGRGGRMGEQYF
TRBV5-1	few	TRBJ2-1	-	TGCGCCAGCAGCTTGACTTTCCCCTACAATGAGCAGTTCTTC	CASSLTFPYNEQFF
TRBV15	-	TRBJ2-3	TRBD2	TGTGCCACCAGCAGAGATTTAGGCGGGAGTGCCCCAGATACGCAGTATTTT	CATSRDLGGSAPDTQYF
TRBV6-1	-	TRBJ2-3	TRBD1	TGTGCCAGCAGTGGAGCCGGGACAGGCTACACAGATACGCAGTATTTT	CASSGAGTGYTDTQYF
TRBV6-1	-	TRBJ2-5	-	TGTGCCAGCAGAATAGGGGGGTACCAAGAGACCCAGTACTTC	CASRIGGYQETQYF
TRBV5-1	-	TRBJ1-2	-	TGCGCCAGCAACTTGGCACCAGACTATGGCTACACCTTC	CASNLAPDYGYTF
TRBV5-6	once	TRBJ2-6	-	TGTGCCAGCAGCTTGGAGCAGGGGTTTCCTGGGGCCAACGTCCTGACTTTC	CASSLEQGFPGANVLTF
TRBV10-3	-	TRBJ1-4	TRBD1	TGTGCCATCAGCCCAGGGGGTGAAAAACTGTTTTTT	CAISPGGEKLFF
TRBV11-2	many	TRBJ2-2	-	TGTGCCAGCAGCTCGACAGTCTCCGGGGAGCTGTTTTTT	CASSSTVSGELFF
TRBV9	once	TRBJ1-2	TRBD1	TGTGCCAGCAGCGCCCGAACGAACCGGGACAGGGGGAGCGGCTACACCTTC	CASSARTNRDRGSGYTF
TRBV30	few	TRBJ1-4	-	TGTTCTTTGGAGATCGATACAAAACTGTTTTTT	CSLEIDTKLFF